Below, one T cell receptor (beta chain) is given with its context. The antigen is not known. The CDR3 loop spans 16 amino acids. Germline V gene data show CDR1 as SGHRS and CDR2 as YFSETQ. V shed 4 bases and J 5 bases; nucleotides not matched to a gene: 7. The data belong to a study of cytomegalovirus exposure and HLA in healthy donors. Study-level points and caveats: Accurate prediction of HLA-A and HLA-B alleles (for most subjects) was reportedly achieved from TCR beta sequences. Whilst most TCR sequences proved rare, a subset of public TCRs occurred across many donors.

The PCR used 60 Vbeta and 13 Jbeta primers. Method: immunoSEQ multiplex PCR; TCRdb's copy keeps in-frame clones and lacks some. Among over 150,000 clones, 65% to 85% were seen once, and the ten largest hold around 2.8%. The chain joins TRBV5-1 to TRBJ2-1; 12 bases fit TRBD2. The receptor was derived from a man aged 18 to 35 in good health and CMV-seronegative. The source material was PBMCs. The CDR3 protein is CASSGRTSGANNEQFF. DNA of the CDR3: TGCGCCAGCAGCGGGAGGACTAGCGGGGCGAACAATGAGCAGTTCTTC.